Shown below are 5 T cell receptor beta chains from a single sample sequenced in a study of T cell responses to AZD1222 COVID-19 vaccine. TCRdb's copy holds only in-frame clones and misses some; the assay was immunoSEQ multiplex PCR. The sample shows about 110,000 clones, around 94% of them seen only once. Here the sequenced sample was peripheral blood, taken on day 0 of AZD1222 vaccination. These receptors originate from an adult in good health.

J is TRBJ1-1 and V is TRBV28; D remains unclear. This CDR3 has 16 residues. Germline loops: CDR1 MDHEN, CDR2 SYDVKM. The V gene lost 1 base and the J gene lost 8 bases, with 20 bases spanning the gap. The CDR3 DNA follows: TGTGCCAGCAGTTTATCGGACTTAACAAAAGCTCCCGAAGCTTTCTTT. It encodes CASSLSDLTKAPEAFF.

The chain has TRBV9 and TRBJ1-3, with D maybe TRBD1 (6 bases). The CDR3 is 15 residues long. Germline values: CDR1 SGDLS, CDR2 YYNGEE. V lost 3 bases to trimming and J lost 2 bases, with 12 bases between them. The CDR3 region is CASSGGRGAGNTIYF. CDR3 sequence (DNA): TGTGCCAGCAGCGGCGGTAGGGGGGCTGGAAACACCATATATTTT.

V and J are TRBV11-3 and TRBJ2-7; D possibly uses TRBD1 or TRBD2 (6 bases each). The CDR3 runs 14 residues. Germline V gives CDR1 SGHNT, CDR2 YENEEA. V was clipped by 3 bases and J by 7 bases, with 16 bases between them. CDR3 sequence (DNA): TGTGCCAGCAGCTTTGGTGGGGGGCCGGGGGAGCAGTACTTC. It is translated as CASSFGGGPGEQYF.

CDR3 sequence: CAINSGFSGNTIYF. The DNA for the CDR3 is TGTGCCATCAATTCAGGGTTCTCTGGAAACACCATATATTTT. The chain links TRBV10-3 to TRBJ1-3; TRBD1 might be the D (5 bases). The CDR3 has 14 amino acids. Per the germline V gene, CDR1 is ENHRY and CDR2 is SYGVKD. Trimming removed 7 bases at V and 0 bases at J, with 10 bases between.

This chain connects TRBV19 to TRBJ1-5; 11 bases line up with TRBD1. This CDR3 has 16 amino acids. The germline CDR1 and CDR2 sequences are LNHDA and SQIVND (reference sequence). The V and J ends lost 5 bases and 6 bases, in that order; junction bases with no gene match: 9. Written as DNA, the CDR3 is TGTGCCAGTAGTGTCCCCGGGACAGGGGGAAGTCAGCCCCAGCATTTT. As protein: CASSVPGTGGSQPQHF.